Below, 31 T cell receptor beta chains from the same sample are listed, as sequenced in a study of vaccination effects on CD4 cells after COVID-19 (dated by TCRdb to 2021 to 2024). In the ViraFEST assay, PBMC were stimulated with viral peptide pools, and antigen-specific CD4+ T cell clonotypes were then identified by expansion using TCR sequencing. After more than nine days of culture, CD4+ T cells were isolated with the EasySep CD4+ T cell isolation kit. None of the healthy vaccine recipients had a prior SARS-CoV-2 infection, which was confirmed by nucleocapsid antibody tests that came back negative both before and after vaccination. Library prep was done by the immunoSEQ multiplex PCR assay. What TCRdb holds here is the immuneACCESS table cut down to in-frame rearrangements. Part of the clones is not present; checked against another copy, under half of the missing clones reflect an unresolved V gene, and the others are unexplained. This sample gives 68,000 or so clones in total; around 80% of them show up just once. Roughly an eighth of the sample goes to the ten largest clones.

These receptors are not linked to any known antigen. Sequenced material: CD4+ T cells from PBMCs cultured with SARS-CoV-2 spike peptides, taken before COVID-19 vaccination. This sample's cell subset or site label indicates: SARS-CoV-2 spike overlapping peptide pool stimulation. Receptors were obtained from a human donor who received a COVID-19 vaccine.

V is TRBV30 and J is TRBJ1-2; D call uncertain. Trimming pared 3 bases from V and 3 bases from J, leaving 5 bases between. The CDR3 length is 11 residues. The germline V gene has CDR1 GTSNPN and CDR2 SVGIG (reference sequence). CDR3 protein: CAWSDHYGYTF. CDR3 nucleotides: TGTGCCTGGAGCGACCACTATGGCTACACCTTC.

The chain links TRBV5-8 to TRBJ1-4; 7 nucleotides agree with TRBD1. The CDR3 extends over 15 amino acids. The V gene end was trimmed by 5 bases and the J gene end by 2 bases; junction bases not matched to a gene: 6. Germline V CDR1 and CDR2: SGHTS, YDEGEE. CDR3 bases: TGTGCCAGCAGATACCAGACAGGGACTAATGAAAAACTGTTTTTT. As protein: CASRYQTGTNEKLFF.

J is TRBJ1-2 and V is TRBV19; unclear D gene. This CDR3 contains 14 residues. The V end lost 4 bases, the J end lost 4 bases, and 13 bases lay between the germline ends. Germline CDR1 reads LNHDA; CDR2 reads SQIVND (reference sequence). The CDR3 coding sequence is TGTGCCAGTAGTACCGTGGACGGGGTCTATGGCTACACCTTC. Its protein is CASSTVDGVYGYTF.

The chain carries TRBV10-3 and TRBJ1-2; TRBD1 might be the D (5 bases). Trimming left V 6 bases short and J 3 bases short, with 17 bases between. This CDR3 has 15 amino acids. Germline V gives CDR1 ENHRY, CDR2 SYGVKD. The CDR3, as DNA: TGTGCCATCAGAAGTAAGCTAGGGGCAGACTATGGCTACACCTTC. Translating gives CAIRSKLGADYGYTF.

This clone has more than one count but fewer than ten. The chain employs TRBV28 and TRBJ1-5; D unclear. Germline V lookup: CDR1 MDHEN, CDR2 SYDVKM. The CDR3 length is 15 residues. The ends were cut back, 4 bases at V and 2 bases at J, with 12 bases in the middle. The CDR3 protein is CASSSEGGGNQPQHF. DNA for the CDR3: TGTGCCAGCAGTTCCGAAGGCGGGGGCAATCAGCCCCAGCATTTT.

The genes are TRBV25-1 and TRBJ2-5; maybe TRBD1 (5 bases). V dropped 0 bases and J dropped 4 bases, with 12 bases sitting between them. Per germline, CDR1 MGHDK and CDR2 SYGVNS. CDR3 length: 15 residues. The CDR3 sequence: CASSEYKGRAETQYF. The DNA of the CDR3 is TGTGCCAGCAGTGAATATAAAGGCAGGGCAGAGACCCAGTACTTC.

This clone was counted once. DNA for the CDR3: TGCGCCAGCAGCTTACCGAGCGAAAGCACAGATACGCAGTATTTT. This translates into CASSLPSESTDTQYF. The rearrangement joins TRBV5-1 to TRBJ2-3, with D hard to call. Trimming pared 2 bases from V and 0 bases from J, leaving 10 bases between. This CDR3 comprises 15 residues. Germline V gene lookup returns CDR1 SGHRS and CDR2 YFSETQ.

The rearrangement joins TRBV6-2 or TRBV6-3 to TRBJ2-5; D uncertain. Germline CDR1 MNHEY, CDR2 SVGEGT. The CDR3 runs 12 residues. Between the trimmed V and J ends, which lost 2 bases and 5 bases, there was a span of 6 bases. CDR3 coding DNA: TGTGCCAGCAGTTACGGTTTCGAGACCCAGTACTTC. It yields the protein CASSYGFETQYF.

V and J are TRBV7-3 and TRBJ2-6; TRBD1 aligns across 9 bases. CDR1 and CDR2 (germline): SGHTA, FQGTGA. V shed 5 bases and J 0 bases; nucleotides not matched to a gene: 11. The CDR3 is 19 residues long. The CDR3 loop is CASSTYGTGSSSGANVLTF. The CDR3 bases are TGTGCCAGCAGCACCTACGGGACAGGGTCTAGCTCTGGGGCCAACGTCCTGACTTTC. Drawing the rest from reference TRBV7-3 and TRBJ2-6, the complete variable domain is GAGVSQTPSNKVTEKGKYVELRCDPISGHTALYWYRQSLGQGPEFLIYFQGTGAADDSGLPNDRFFAVRPEGSVSTLKIQRTERGDSAVYLCASSTYGTGSSSGANVLTFGAGSRLTVL.

The V and J genes are TRBV18 and TRBJ2-1; D is perhaps TRBD1 (5 bases). Germline loops: CDR1 KGHSH, CDR2 LQKENI. The CDR3 extends over 14 amino acids. Trimming took off 3 bases at V and 4 bases at J, with 10 bases between the two ends. The DNA of the CDR3 is TGTGCCAGCTCACCGAGCAGGGATTACAATGAGCAGTTCTTC. This codes for CASSPSRDYNEQFF. Full variable domain (rest looked up from reference TRBV18 and TRBJ2-1): NAGVMQNPRHLVRRRGQEARLRCSPMKGHSHVYWYRQLPEEGLKFMVYLQKENIIDESGMPKERFSAEFPKEGPSILRIQQVVRGDSAAYFCASSPSRDYNEQFFGPGTRLTVL.

This sequence joins TRBV11-2 and TRBJ1-3; D is ambiguous. The germline gives CDR1 SGHAT, CDR2 FQNNGV. The length of the CDR3 is 16 residues. V was clipped by 1 base and J by 0 bases, with 10 bases between them. CDR3 in amino acids: CASSLVGPSSGNTIYF. The CDR3 nucleotides are TGTGCCAGCAGCTTAGTGGGCCCGAGCTCTGGAAACACCATATATTTT.

In its sample, this clone was seen a few times. The chain employs TRBV15 and TRBJ1-2; D might be TRBD1 (5 bases). Germline V gives CDR1 LNHNV, CDR2 YYDKDF (reference sequence). Trimming took off 2 bases at V and 6 bases at J, with 10 bases between the two ends. This CDR3 contains 13 residues. The CDR3 nucleotides are TGTGCCACCAGCAGACACCAGGGAGATGGCTACACCTTC. As protein: CATSRHQGDGYTF. Full variable domain (remainder filled in from reference TRBV15 and TRBJ1-2): DAMVIQNPRYQVTQFGKPVTLSCSQTLNHNVMYWYQQKSSQAPKLLFHYYDKDFNNEADTPDNFQSRRPNTSFCFLDIRSPGLGDTAMYLCATSRHQGDGYTFGSGTRLTVV.

The chain links TRBV9 to TRBJ2-1; D might be TRBD2 (6 bases). Germline loops: CDR1 SGDLS, CDR2 YYNGEE. V gave up 3 bases and J gave up 3 bases, with 13 bases separating them. The CDR3 extends over 15 amino acids. The CDR3: CASSGGDFFYNEQFF. DNA for the CDR3: TGTGCCAGCAGCGGAGGGGACTTCTTCTACAATGAGCAGTTCTTC. The variable domain in full, completed from reference TRBV9 and TRBJ2-1, reads DSGVTQTPKHLITATGQRVTLRCSPRSGDLSVYWYQQSLDQGLQFLIQYYNGEERAKGNILERFSAQQFPDLHSELNLSSLELGDSALYFCASSGGDFFYNEQFFGPGTRLTVL.

The chain is built from TRBV24-1 and TRBJ1-2; maybe TRBD1 (5 bases). The CDR3 is 14 residues long. The V and J ends lost 5 bases and 7 bases respectively, with 16 bases between them. Germline V gives CDR1 KGHDR, CDR2 SFDVKD. DNA for the CDR3: TGTGCCACCAGTGGAGGAATTGACAGTGGTGGCTACACCTTC. Translated, it gives CATSGGIDSGGYTF.

This clone was observed once. The rearrangement links TRBV28 to TRBJ1-6, with TRBD1 matching over 8 bases. Germline V gene data show CDR1 as MDHEN and CDR2 as SYDVKM. This CDR3 is 17 amino acids long. Unmatched junction bases numbered 6, after V lost 3 bases and J lost 2 bases. The CDR3 nucleotides read TGTGCCAGCAGTTTGAGGACAGGGTTGACCTATAATTCACCCCTCCACTTT. Its translation: CASSLRTGLTYNSPLHF.

V usage is TRBV7-9 and J usage is TRBJ2-4, with 7 bases aligning to TRBD1. CDR3 length: 16 residues. Germline V gene sequence: CDR1 SEHNR, CDR2 FQNEAQ (reference sequence). V gave up 4 bases and J gave up 2 bases; unmatched junction bases: 8. The CDR3 region is CASSYTGVSTKNIQYF. In DNA form, the CDR3 reads TGTGCCAGCAGCTACACAGGGGTATCGACCAAAAACATTCAGTACTTC.

This rearrangement joins TRBV25-1 to TRBJ2-2; D is unresolved. Trimming stripped 3 bases from V and 10 bases from J, with 24 bases between. This CDR3 is 17 amino acids long. Per germline, CDR1 MGHDK and CDR2 SYGVNS. The CDR3: CASSDQASAASRAELFF. In DNA, the CDR3 is TGTGCCAGCAGTGATCAGGCTTCGGCAGCCTCAAGGGCGGAGCTGTTTTTT.

This clone was counted a single time. The rearrangement joins TRBV9 to TRBJ2-5, with a possible D match to TRBD1 (5 bases). V gave up 3 bases and J gave up 7 bases, with 13 bases separating them. Germline CDR1 SGDLS, CDR2 YYNGEE. There are 13 residues in the CDR3. In nucleotides, the CDR3 is TGTGCCAGCAGCGAACAGGCTTCAGGGACCCAGTACTTC. Its protein product is CASSEQASGTQYF.

J is TRBJ2-7 and V is TRBV6-5; weak D call: TRBD1 (6 bases). This CDR3 region has 13 residues. CDR1 is MNHEY, CDR2 SVGAGI, per germline. The V gene lost 5 bases and the J gene lost 5 bases, with 13 bases spanning the gap. The CDR3 sequence: CASSLQGFDEQYV. The DNA of the CDR3 is TGTGCCAGCAGTCTACAGGGTTTCGACGAGCAGTACGTC.

This clone appeared a few times. V is TRBV19 and J is TRBJ1-3, with D hard to call. From germline, CDR1 is LNHDA and CDR2 SQIVND (reference sequence). Trimming removed 4 bases at V and 4 bases at J, with 17 bases between. This CDR3 contains 16 residues. The CDR3 DNA sequence: TGTGCCAGTAGTAAAAGGACTCCTTCCCTAGGAAACACCATATATTTT. Its protein is CASSKRTPSLGNTIYF.

This sequence joins TRBV29-1 and TRBJ2-1, with D tentatively TRBD1 (5 bases). The V end lost 5 bases, the J end lost 9 bases, and 11 bases lay between the germline ends. CDR1 is SQVTM and CDR2 is ANQGSEA in the germline V gene. The CDR3 is 11 amino acids. The CDR3 coding sequence is TGCAGCGTTTCCAGGGTGCGTGAGCAGTTCTTC. Translated: CSVSRVREQFF.

This clone has just a few counts. The rearrangement uses TRBV4-1 and TRBJ1-2, with a possible D match to TRBD1 (6 bases). The length of the CDR3 is 14 residues. Germline assignment: CDR1 MGHRA and CDR2 YSYEKL. V lost 4 bases, J lost 0 bases, and 9 bases lay in between. CDR3 region: CASSPRGANYGYTF. CDR3 DNA sequence: TGCGCCAGCAGCCCCAGGGGCGCTAACTATGGCTACACCTTC.

This clone was seen a handful of times. V is TRBV5-1 and J is TRBJ1-6; D is unclear. This CDR3 spans 16 amino acids. Germline-derived CDR1 and CDR2 are SGHRS and YFSETQ. V was cut by 0 bases and J by 8 bases, with 15 bases left in between. The CDR3 nucleotides are TGCGCCAGCAGCTTGGCCCATGGAGGTAGGGATTCACCCCTCCACTTT. This translates into CASSLAHGGRDSPLHF. Together with reference TRBV5-1 and TRBJ1-6, the CDR3 gives the full variable domain: KAGVTQTPRYLIKTRGQQVTLSCSPISGHRSVSWYQQTPGQGLQFLFEYFSETQRNKGNFPGRFSGRQFSNSRSEMNVSTLELGDSALYLCASSLAHGGRDSPLHFGNGTRLTVT.

V and J are TRBV5-4 and TRBJ1-1; D not certain. Trimming cost V 0 bases and J 0 bases, with 9 bases left between them. Germline V CDR1 and CDR2: SGHNT, YYREEE (reference sequence). The CDR3 spans 15 residues. CDR3 DNA sequence: TGTGCCAGCAGCTTGGTAGGAACCATGAACACTGAAGCTTTCTTT. It yields the protein CASSLVGTMNTEAFF.

The J gene is TRBJ2-4, the V gene TRBV2; 10 bases line up with TRBD2. Germline loops: CDR1 SNHLY, CDR2 FYNNEI. CDR3 length equals 15 residues. Losses at the gene ends were 4 bases for V and 6 bases for J; bases not matched to a gene: 6. DNA for the CDR3: TGTGCCAGCAGTGTTAGCGGGGGGCTCATAAACATTCAGTACTTC. Its translation is CASSVSGGLINIQYF.

This chain joins TRBV5-1 and TRBJ2-5; 10 bases agree with TRBD1. Trimming took 4 bases from V and 4 from J; bases not matched to a gene: 16. Germline V lookup: CDR1 SGHRS, CDR2 YFSETQ. The CDR3 contains 18 residues. In nucleotides, the CDR3 is TGCGCCAGCAGCCAGTGGACAGGGGGTACGATAAGGTCAGAGACCCAGTACTTC. This translates into CASSQWTGGTIRSETQYF.

This clone was picked up a small number of times. The chain carries TRBV2 and TRBJ1-2; a possible D gene is TRBD1 (5 bases). The CDR3 sequence is 13 residues long. Germline lookup yields CDR1 SNHLY and CDR2 FYNNEI. Trimming left V 7 bases short and J 3 bases short, with 12 bases between. The CDR3 loop is CASILTRDYGYTF. In DNA, the CDR3 is TGTGCCAGCATCCTAACCAGGGACTATGGCTACACCTTC.

This chain links TRBV15 with TRBJ2-5; D is possibly TRBD2 (5 bases). This CDR3 is built from 15 residues. Trimming took 2 bases from V and 1 from J, leaving 11 bases between them. CDR1 and CDR2 (germline): LNHNV, YYDKDF (reference sequence). The CDR3 region is CATSRTTRFQETQYF. The CDR3 bases are TGTGCCACCAGCAGAACAACTAGATTCCAAGAGACCCAGTACTTC.

J is TRBJ1-3 and V is TRBV5-4; D may be TRBD1 (5 bases). The CDR3 is 15 residues long. Per the germline V gene, CDR1 is SGHNT and CDR2 is YYREEE (reference sequence). V was cut by 4 bases and J by 3 bases, with 14 bases left in between. The CDR3: CASSPGRGDGNTIYF. CDR3 bases: TGTGCCAGCAGCCCCGGCCGGGGGGATGGAAACACCATATATTTT.

This clone came up once. The chain is built from TRBV7-2 and TRBJ1-2, with D uncertain. V was clipped by 1 base and J by 4 bases, with 16 bases between them. The CDR3 is 16 amino acids. The germline gives CDR1 SGHTA, CDR2 FQGNSA. The CDR3: CASSLVPPGKSYGYTF. The CDR3 DNA follows: TGTGCCAGCAGCTTAGTACCCCCAGGAAAGTCCTATGGCTACACCTTC.

Points on this clone: The sample has other DNA sequences that encode this CDR3 too. The chain joins TRBV6-5 to TRBJ1-2, with D uncertain. V gave up 3 bases and J gave up 2 bases, with 7 bases separating them. The CDR3 contains 13 residues. CDR1 MNHEY and CDR2 SVGAGI come from the germline V gene. The CDR3 protein is CASSYDSNYGYTF. The CDR3, as DNA: TGTGCCAGCAGTTATGATTCCAACTATGGCTACACCTTC.